This TCR beta chain was recovered during a study of blood T cell repertoires in COVID-19. Study details: Sample material is recorded as cDNA or gDNA derived from T cells, B-cell-depleted T cells, or PBMCs.

Source study methods: Amplifying reference gene primers gave estimates of nucleated cell counts. Assay: immunoSEQ multiplex PCR; the TCRdb copy retains only in-frame clones and omits some. The V and J calls and clone size come from that table; D and trimming were worked out from the DNA. The table shows 65,000 to 75,000 clones, with about four fifths occurring only once. The junction had 5 bases not matched to a gene; V was cut back by 4 bases and J by 5 bases. CDR3 size: 15 residues. Germline V gives CDR1 SGHAT, CDR2 FQNNGV. The V call is TRBV11-2, the J call TRBJ2-1, with TRBD2 matching over 10 bases. Input material: peripheral blood. The source is a woman aged 55-69 years with acute or convalescent COVID-19. CDR3 sequence: CASSSLAGADNEQFF. In nucleotides, the CDR3 is TGTGCCAGCAGCTCTCTAGCGGGGGCCGACAATGAGCAGTTCTTC.